A selection of T cell receptor beta chains follows, all from one sample in a study of beta chain features in type 1 diabetes. Method: immunoSEQ multiplex PCR; TCRdb's copy keeps in-frame clones and lacks some. The table has about 150,000 clones, around 8% seen once; the top ten hold 0.5% to 0.65%. Sequences were obtained from central memory CD4+ T cells from blood. All receptors derive from a man younger than 35 in good health. Both conserved end residues are trimmed from each CDR3.

v_gene: TRBV2
CDR3aa: ASNKQGGGNQPQH

v_gene: TRBV27
CDR3aa: ASTVTGSTTEAF

v_gene: TRBV28
CDR3aa: ASSFRRGDRRHKETQY

v_gene: TRBV11-3
CDR3aa: ASSLGRGSTDTQY

v_gene: TRBV11-2
CDR3aa: ASSVGQGKGYGYT

v_gene: TRBV25-1
CDR3aa: ASSRDGGLGTGEQY

v_gene: TRBV2
CDR3aa: ASREGTEAF

v_gene: TRBV11-1
CDR3aa: ASSLNGASNTGELF

v_gene: TRBV7-9
CDR3aa: ASSHVGYPDQPQH

v_gene: TRBV7-2
CDR3aa: ASSSRQIRGTEAF

v_gene: TRBV4-2
CDR3aa: ASSLNVGGQPQH

v_gene: TRBV28
CDR3aa: ASSLSGGFYEQY

v_gene: TRBV4-1
CDR3aa: ASSQESVGSGRRETQY

v_gene: TRBV28
CDR3aa: ASRGTGGSYEQY

v_gene: TRBV19
CDR3aa: ASSISPDRGHGYT